These 8 T cell receptor beta chains came from one sample sequenced in a study of tumor-infiltrating lymphocytes in primary liver carcinoma. From approximately 530 ng of total RNA, TCR beta-specific cDNA was reverse-transcribed using a constant-region primer. ARM-PCR was slightly modified, and three nested multiplex PCR rounds with it gave rise to the TCR beta libraries. The two initial PCR rounds, roughly 10 cycles each, used TRBV1-TRBV30 forward and C-beta reverse primers. Using its own MiXCR run on the multiplex PCR reads, TCRdb lists one record per CDR3 protein. The sample yields roughly 180,000 distinct CDR3 sequences, around 60% seen once. RNA isolated from unsorted whole blood supplied the blood RNA, with germline DNA also extracted. Input material: peripheral blood. These TCRs come from a middle-aged man with primary liver carcinoma and hepatitis B virus infection.

This clonotype was observed a handful of times. The gene calls are TRBV4-2 and TRBJ2-3; 16 bases agree with TRBD2. Germline V CDR1 and CDR2: LGHNA, YNFKEQ. With 1 base clipped from V and 5 bases from J, the junction kept 12 bases outside the gene matches. The CDR3 extends over 20 amino acids. Here the CDR3 reads CASSQGGGAGTSGRGDTQYF. CDR3 bases: TGTGCCAGCAGCCAAGGAGGGGGGGCCGGGACTAGCGGGAGGGGAGATACGCAGTATTTT.

Comment on this clonotype: A clone one base away is much larger, so this may be a read error. This rearrangement joins TRBV29-1 to TRBJ2-1; D may correspond to TRBD1 or TRBD2 (6 bases each). CDR3 length equals 14 residues. Germline CDR1 is SQVTM and CDR2 is ANQGSEA. The germline V and J ends were trimmed by 3 bases and 8 bases, with 17 bases remaining between them. CDR3 coding DNA: TGCAGCGTTGAGGGGGGCAATCCCCACCATGAGCAGTTCTTC. It is translated as CSVEGGNPHHEQFF.

V gene TRBV6-5 combines with J gene TRBJ2-5; tentatively, D is TRBD1 (5 bases). The germline V gene has CDR1 MNHEY and CDR2 SVGAGI. Trimming took off 6 bases at V and 8 bases at J, with 13 bases between the two ends. This CDR3 spans 12 amino acids. CDR3 loop: CASRAGMHTQYF. In nucleotides, the CDR3 is TGTGCCAGCAGGGCAGGGATGCATACCCAGTACTTC.

The J gene is TRBJ2-1, the V gene TRBV28; 11 bases align to TRBD2. V was clipped by 6 bases and J by 8 bases; unmatched bases: 9. The germline V gene has CDR1 MDHEN and CDR2 SYDVKM. The CDR3 totals 15 residues. The CDR3 loop reads CASSPTSGSIDEQFF. Here the CDR3 DNA reads TGTGCCAGCAGCCCCACTAGCGGGAGTATCGATGAGCAGTTCTTC. Full variable domain (missing parts from reference TRBV28 and TRBJ2-1): DVKVTQSSRYLVKRTGEKVFLECVQDMDHENMFWYRQDPGLGLRLIYFSYDVKMKEKGDIPEGYSVSREKKERFSLILESASTNQTSMYLCASSPTSGSIDEQFFGPGTRLTVL.

This clonotype was counted at least ten times. CDR3 region: CASSGGGPSGELFF. DNA for the CDR3: TGTGCCAGCAGCGGGGGAGGGCCGAGCGGGGAGCTGTTTTTT. The V gene is TRBV11-3, the J gene TRBJ2-2, with 7 bases matching TRBD2. V shed 5 bases, J shed 7 bases, and the junction held 7 bases outside the gene matches. This CDR3 has 14 amino acids. CDR1 is SGHNT, CDR2 YENEEA, per germline.

A remark on this clonotype: One base away lies a much larger clone, so this may be a sequencing read error. Without the conserved terminal phenylalanine or tryptophan, this CDR3 likely stems from a read error. The chain is built from TRBV11-2 and TRBJ2-2, with D perhaps being TRBD1 or TRBD2 (5 bases each). V gave up 5 bases and J gave up 0 bases, with 25 bases separating them. Germline V gene lookup returns CDR1 SGHAT and CDR2 FQNNGV. There are 20 residues in the CDR3. The CDR3: CASSVRGGRASRTNTGELFS. The DNA for the CDR3 is TGTGCCAGCAGCGTTCGTGGAGGCAGGGCCTCCCGTACGAACACCGGGGAGCTGTTTTCT.

A note on this clonotype: A much more abundant neighbour one base away suggests this may be a read error. The V gene is TRBV4-1, the J gene TRBJ2-4; the D is unclear. This CDR3 contains 18 residues. In germline, CDR1 is MGHRA, CDR2 YSYEKL. Written as DNA, the CDR3 is TGCGCCAGCGGCCAAGATCCCCCAGGCCTCTACGCCAAAAACATTCAGTACTTC. Its protein is CASGQDPPGLYAKNIQYF.

Points on this clonotype: Mismatch with germline at one junction end may stem from a read error. V and J are TRBV11-2 and TRBJ2-1; TRBD2 aligns across 9 bases. CDR3 length: 15 residues. The germline CDR1 and CDR2 sequences are SGHAT and FQNNGV. CDR3 coding DNA: TGTGCCGGCAGCAGACTAGCGGACTTCGGCCATGAGCAATTCTTC. Its protein product is CAGSRLADFGHEQFF. Variable domain in full (rest from reference TRBV11-2 and TRBJ2-1): EAGVAQSPRYKIIEKRQSVAFWCNPISGHATLYWYQQILGQGPKLLIQFQNNGVVDDSQLPKDRFSAERLKGVDSTLKIQPAKLEDSAVYLCAGSRLADFGHEQFFGPGTRLTVL.